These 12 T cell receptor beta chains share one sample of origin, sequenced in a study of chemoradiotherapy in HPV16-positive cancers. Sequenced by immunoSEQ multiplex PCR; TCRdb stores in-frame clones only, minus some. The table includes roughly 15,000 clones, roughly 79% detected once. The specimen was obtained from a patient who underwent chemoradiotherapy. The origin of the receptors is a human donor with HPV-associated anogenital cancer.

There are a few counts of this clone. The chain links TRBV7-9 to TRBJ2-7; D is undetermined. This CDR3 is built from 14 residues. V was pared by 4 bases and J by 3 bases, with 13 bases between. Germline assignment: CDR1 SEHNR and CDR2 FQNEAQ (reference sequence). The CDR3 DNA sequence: TGTGCCAGCAGCTCCCGGACCGCCAACTACGAGCAGTACTTC. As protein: CASSSRTANYEQYF.

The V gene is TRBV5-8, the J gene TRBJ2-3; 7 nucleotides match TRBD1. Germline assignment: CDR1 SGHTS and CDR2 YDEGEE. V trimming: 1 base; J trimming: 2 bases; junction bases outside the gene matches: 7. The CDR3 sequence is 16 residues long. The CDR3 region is CASSLSGTDVTDTQYF. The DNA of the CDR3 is TGTGCCAGCAGCTTGTCTGGGACAGATGTCACAGATACGCAGTATTTT. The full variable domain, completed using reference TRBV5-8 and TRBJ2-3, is EAGVTQSPTHLIKTRGQQATLRCSPISGHTSVYWYQQALGLGLQFLLWYDEGEERNRGNFPPRFSGRQFPNYSSELNVNALELEDSALYLCASSLSGTDVTDTQYFGPGTRLTVL.

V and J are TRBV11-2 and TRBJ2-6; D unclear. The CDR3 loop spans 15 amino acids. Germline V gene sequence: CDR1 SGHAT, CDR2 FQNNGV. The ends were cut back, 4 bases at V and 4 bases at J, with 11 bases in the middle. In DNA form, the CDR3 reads TGTGCCAGCAGCTCACCCCGATTCGGGGCCAACGTCCTGACTTTC. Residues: CASSSPRFGANVLTF.

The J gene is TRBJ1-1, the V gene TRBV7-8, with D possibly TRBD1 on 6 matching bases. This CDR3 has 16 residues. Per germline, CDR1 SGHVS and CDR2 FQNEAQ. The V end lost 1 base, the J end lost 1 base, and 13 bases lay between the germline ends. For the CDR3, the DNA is TGTGCCAGCAGCTTAGTGGGGGGGCGCCGGAACACTGAAGCTTTCTTT. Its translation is CASSLVGGRRNTEAFF. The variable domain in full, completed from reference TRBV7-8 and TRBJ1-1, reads GAGVSQSPRYKVAKRGQDVALRCDPISGHVSLFWYQQALGQGPEFLTYFQNEAQLDKSGLPSDRFFAERPEGSVSTLKIQRTQQEDSAVYLCASSLVGGRRNTEAFFGQGTRLTVV.

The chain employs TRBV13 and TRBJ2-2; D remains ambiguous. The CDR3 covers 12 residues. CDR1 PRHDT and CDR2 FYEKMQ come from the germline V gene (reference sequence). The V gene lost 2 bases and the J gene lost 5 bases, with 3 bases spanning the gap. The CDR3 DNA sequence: TGTGCCAGCAGCTTAAGGACCGGGGAGCTGTTTTTT. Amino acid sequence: CASSLRTGELFF.

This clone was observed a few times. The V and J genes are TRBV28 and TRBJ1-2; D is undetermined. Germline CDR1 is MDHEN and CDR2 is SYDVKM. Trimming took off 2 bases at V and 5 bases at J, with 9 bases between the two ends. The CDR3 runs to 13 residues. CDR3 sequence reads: CASSLGRIYGYTF. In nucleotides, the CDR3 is TGTGCCAGCAGTTTAGGGCGGATTTATGGCTACACCTTC.

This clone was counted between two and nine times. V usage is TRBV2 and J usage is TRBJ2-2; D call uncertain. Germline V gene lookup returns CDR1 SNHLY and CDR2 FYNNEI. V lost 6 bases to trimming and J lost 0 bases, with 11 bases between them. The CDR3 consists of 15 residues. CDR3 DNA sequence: TGTGCCAGCAGCGACATAACAACGAACACCGGGGAGCTGTTTTTT. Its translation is CASSDITTNTGELFF.

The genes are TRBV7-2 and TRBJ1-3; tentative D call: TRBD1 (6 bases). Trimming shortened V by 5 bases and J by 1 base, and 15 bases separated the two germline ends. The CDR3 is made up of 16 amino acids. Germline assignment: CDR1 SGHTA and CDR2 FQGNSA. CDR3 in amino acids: CASSRQASTSGNTIYF. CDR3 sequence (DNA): TGTGCCAGCAGCCGACAGGCCTCGACTTCTGGAAACACCATATATTTT.

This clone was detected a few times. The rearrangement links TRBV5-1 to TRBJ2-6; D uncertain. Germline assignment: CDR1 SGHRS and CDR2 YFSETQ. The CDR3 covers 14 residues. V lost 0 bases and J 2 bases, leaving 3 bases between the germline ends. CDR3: CASSLDPGANVLTF. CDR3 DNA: TGCGCCAGCAGCTTGGATCCTGGGGCCAACGTCCTGACTTTC.

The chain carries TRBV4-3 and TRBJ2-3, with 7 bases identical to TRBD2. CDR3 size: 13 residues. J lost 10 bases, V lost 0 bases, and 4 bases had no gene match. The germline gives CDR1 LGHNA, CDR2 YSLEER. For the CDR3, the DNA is TGCGCCAGCAGCCAAGATTACGCGGGGGCGCAGTATTTT. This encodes CASSQDYAGAQYF.

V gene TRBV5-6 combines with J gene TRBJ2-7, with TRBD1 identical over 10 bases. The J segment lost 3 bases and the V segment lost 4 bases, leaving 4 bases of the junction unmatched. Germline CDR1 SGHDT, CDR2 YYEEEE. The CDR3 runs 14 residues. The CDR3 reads CASSRDRGNYEQYF. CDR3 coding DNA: TGTGCCAGCAGCCGGGACAGGGGTAACTACGAGCAGTACTTC.

CDR3 loop: CATELGNRGGNQPQHF. Here the CDR3 DNA reads TGTGCCACCGAGCTTGGGAACAGGGGAGGCAATCAGCCCCAGCATTTT. The chain has TRBV19 and TRBJ1-5; TRBD1 agrees at 7 bases. Losses at the gene ends were 10 bases for V and 2 bases for J; bases not matched to a gene: 14. The V gene's germline CDR1 is LNHDA and CDR2 SQIVND (reference sequence). The CDR3 extends over 16 amino acids.